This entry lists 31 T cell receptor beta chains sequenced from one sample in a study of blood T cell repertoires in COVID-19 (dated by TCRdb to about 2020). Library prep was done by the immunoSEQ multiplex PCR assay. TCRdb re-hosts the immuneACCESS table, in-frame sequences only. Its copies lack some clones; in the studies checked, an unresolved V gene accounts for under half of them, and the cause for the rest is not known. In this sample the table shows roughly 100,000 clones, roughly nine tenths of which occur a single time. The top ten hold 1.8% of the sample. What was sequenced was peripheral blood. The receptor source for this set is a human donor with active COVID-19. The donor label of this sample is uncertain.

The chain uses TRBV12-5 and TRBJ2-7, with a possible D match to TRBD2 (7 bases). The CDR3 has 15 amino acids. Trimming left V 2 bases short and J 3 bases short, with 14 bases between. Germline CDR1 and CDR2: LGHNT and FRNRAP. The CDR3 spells CASGLSGGTVYEQYF. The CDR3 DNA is TGTGCTAGTGGTTTGTCGGGGGGCACAGTCTACGAGCAGTACTTC.

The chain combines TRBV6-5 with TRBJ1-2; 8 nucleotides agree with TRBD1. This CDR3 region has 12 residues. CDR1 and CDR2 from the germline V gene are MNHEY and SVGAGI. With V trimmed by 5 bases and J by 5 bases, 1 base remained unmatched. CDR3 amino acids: CASSTGGYGYTF. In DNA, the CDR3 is TGTGCCAGCAGTACAGGGGGATATGGCTACACCTTC.

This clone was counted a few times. The CDR3 coding sequence is TGTGCCAGCAGTTTGAGGCGGTCCTCGGAGCAGTACTTC. This translates into CASSLRRSSEQYF. The chain has TRBV6-5 and TRBJ2-7; D gene unclear. Trimming left V 4 bases short and J 7 bases short, with 14 bases between. CDR3 length equals 13 residues. Germline CDR1 is MNHEY and CDR2 is SVGAGI.

The CDR3 DNA sequence: TGTGCCAGCAGCGTAGGACTAGCGGGGGGGAATGAGCAGTTCTTC. Translating gives CASSVGLAGGNEQFF. V gene TRBV7-2 combines with J gene TRBJ2-1; 15 bases match TRBD2. This CDR3 region has 15 residues. V lost 5 bases to trimming and J lost 7 bases; unmatched junction nucleotides: 3. Germline V lookup: CDR1 SGHTA, CDR2 FQGNSA.

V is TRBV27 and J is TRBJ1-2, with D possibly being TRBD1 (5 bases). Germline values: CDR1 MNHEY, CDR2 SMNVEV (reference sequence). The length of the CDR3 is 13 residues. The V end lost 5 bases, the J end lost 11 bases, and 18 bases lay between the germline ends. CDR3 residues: CASSLGTGVKYTF. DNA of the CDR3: TGTGCCAGCAGTCTTGGGACGGGAGTGAAGTACACCTTC.

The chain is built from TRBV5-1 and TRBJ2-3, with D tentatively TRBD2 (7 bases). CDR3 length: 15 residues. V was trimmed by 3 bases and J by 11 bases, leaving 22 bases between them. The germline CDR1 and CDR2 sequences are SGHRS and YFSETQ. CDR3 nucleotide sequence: TGCGCCAGCAGCTCATACCGCGGGGGCCCGCGGGGGCAGTATTTT. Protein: CASSSYRGGPRGQYF.

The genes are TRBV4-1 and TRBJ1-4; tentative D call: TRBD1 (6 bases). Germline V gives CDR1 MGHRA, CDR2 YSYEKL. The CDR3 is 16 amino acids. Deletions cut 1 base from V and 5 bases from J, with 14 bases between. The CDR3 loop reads CASSQGLGQGNEKLFF. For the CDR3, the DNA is TGCGCCAGCAGCCAAGGGCTAGGGCAGGGGAATGAAAAACTGTTTTTT.

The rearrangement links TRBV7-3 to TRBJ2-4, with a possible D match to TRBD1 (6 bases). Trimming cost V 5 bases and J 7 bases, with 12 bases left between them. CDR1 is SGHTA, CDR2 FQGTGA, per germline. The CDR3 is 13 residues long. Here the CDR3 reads CASSPPDSNIQYF. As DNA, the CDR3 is TGTGCCAGCAGCCCCCCGGACAGCAACATTCAGTACTTC.

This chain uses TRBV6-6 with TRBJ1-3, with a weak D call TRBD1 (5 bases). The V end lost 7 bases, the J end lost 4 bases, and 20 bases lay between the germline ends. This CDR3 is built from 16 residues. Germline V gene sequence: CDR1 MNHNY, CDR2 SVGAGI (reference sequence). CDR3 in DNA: TGTGCCAGCACCACAGGTCAGCGGGCTACAGGAAACACCATATATTTT. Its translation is CASTTGQRATGNTIYF.

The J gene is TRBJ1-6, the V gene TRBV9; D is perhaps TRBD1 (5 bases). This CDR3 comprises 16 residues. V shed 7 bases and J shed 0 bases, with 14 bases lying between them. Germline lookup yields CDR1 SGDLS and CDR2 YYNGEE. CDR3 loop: CASSTRGSSYNSPLHF. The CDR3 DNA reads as TGTGCCAGCTCCACCCGGGGGAGCTCCTATAATTCACCCCTCCACTTT.

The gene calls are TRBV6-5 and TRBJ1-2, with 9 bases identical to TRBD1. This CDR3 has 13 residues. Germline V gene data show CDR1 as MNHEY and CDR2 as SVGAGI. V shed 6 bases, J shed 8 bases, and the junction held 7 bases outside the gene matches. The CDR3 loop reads CASSWGQGGGYTF. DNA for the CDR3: TGTGCCAGCAGCTGGGGACAGGGCGGCGGCTACACCTTC.

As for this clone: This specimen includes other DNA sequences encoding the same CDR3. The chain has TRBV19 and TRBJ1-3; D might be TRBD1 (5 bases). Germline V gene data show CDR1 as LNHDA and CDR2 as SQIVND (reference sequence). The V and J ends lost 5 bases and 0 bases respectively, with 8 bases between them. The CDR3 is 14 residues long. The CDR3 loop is CASSVDSSGNTIYF. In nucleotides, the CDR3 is TGTGCCAGTAGTGTCGACAGCTCTGGAAACACCATATATTTT.

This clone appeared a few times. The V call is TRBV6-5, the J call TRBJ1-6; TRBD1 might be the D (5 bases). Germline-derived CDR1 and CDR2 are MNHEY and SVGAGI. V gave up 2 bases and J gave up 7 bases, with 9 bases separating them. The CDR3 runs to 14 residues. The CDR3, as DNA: TGTGCCAGCAGTTACGGGGCGGACAATTCACCCCTCCACTTT. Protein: CASSYGADNSPLHF.

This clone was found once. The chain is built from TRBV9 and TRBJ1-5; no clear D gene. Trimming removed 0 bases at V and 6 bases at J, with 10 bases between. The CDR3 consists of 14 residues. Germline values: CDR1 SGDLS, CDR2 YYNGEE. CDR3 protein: CASSVGTSSQPQHF. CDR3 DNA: TGTGCCAGCAGCGTAGGAACTTCAAGTCAGCCCCAGCATTTT.

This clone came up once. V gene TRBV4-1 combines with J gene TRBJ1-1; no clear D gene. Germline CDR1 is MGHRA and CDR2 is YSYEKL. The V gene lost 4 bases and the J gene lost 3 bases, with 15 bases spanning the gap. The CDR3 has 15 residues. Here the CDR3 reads CASSPSGSLYTEAFF. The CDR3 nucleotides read TGCGCCAGCAGCCCGTCGGGGAGTTTATACACTGAAGCTTTCTTT.

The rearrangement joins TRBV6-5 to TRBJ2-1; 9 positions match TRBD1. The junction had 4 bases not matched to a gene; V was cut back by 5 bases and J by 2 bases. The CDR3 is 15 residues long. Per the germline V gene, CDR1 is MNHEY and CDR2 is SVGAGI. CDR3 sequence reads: CASSPRQGAYNEQFF. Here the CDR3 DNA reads TGTGCCAGCAGTCCTCGACAGGGGGCCTACAATGAGCAGTTCTTC.

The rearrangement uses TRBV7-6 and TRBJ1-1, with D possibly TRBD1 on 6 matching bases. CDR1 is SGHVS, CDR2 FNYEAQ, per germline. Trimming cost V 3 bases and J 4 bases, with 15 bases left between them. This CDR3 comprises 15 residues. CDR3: CASSLVQGESTEAFF. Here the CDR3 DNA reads TGTGCCAGCAGCTTGGTACAGGGCGAAAGCACTGAAGCTTTCTTT.

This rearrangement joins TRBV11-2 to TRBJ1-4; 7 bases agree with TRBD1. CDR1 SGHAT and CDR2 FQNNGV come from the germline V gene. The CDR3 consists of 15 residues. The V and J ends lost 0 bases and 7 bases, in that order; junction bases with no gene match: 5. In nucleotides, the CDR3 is TGTGCCAGCAGCTTAGATCAGGGGGATATTGAAAAACTGTTTTTT. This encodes CASSLDQGDIEKLFF.

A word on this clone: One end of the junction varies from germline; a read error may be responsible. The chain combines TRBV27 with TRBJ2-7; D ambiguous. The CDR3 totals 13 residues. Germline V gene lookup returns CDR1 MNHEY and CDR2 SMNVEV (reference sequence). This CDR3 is CASSLSFSNEQYF. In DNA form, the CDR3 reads TGTGCCAGCAGTTTATCCTTCAGTAACGAACAGTACTTC.

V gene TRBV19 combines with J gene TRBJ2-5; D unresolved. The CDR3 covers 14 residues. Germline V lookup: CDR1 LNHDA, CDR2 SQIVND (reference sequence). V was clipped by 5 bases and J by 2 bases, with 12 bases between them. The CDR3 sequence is CASSPSSVQETQYF. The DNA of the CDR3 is TGTGCCAGTAGTCCGTCATCGGTTCAAGAGACCCAGTACTTC.

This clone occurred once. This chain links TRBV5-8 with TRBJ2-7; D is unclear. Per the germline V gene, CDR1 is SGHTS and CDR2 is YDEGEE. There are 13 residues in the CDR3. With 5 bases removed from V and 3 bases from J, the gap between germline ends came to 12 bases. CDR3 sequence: CASSFQEYYEQYF. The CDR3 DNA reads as TGTGCCAGCAGTTTCCAGGAATACTACGAGCAGTACTTC.

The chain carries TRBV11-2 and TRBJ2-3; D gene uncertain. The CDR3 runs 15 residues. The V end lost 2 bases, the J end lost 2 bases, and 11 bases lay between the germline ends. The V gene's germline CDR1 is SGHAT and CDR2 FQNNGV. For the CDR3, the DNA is TGTGCCAGCAGCTTACGACCAGGATCCACAGATACGCAGTATTTT. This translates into CASSLRPGSTDTQYF.

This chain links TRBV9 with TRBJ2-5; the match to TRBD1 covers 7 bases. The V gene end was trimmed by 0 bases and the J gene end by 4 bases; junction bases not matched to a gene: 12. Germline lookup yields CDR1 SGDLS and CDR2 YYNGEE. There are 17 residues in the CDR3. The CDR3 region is CASSVGPTGKVVETQYF. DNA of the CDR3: TGTGCCAGCAGCGTAGGTCCGACAGGGAAGGTAGTAGAGACCCAGTACTTC.

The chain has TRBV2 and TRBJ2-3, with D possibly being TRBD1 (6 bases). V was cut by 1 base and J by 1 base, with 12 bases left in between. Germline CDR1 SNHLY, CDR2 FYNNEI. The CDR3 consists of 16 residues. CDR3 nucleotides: TGTGCCAGCAGTGAAGGACAGGCGAAGGGCACAGATACGCAGTATTTT. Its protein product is CASSEGQAKGTDTQYF.

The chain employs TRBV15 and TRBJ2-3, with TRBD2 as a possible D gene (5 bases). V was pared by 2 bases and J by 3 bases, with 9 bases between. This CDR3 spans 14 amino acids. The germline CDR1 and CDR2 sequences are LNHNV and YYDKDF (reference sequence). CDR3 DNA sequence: TGTGCCACCAGCAGAAGGACTGTTACAGATACGCAGTATTTT. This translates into CATSRRTVTDTQYF.

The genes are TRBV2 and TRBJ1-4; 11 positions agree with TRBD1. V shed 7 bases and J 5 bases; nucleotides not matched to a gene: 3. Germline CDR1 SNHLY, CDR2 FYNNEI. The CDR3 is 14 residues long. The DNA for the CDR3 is TGTGCCAGCACGGACAGGGGGCGAAATGAAAAACTGTTTTTT. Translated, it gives CASTDRGRNEKLFF. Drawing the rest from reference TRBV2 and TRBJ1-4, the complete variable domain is EPEVTQTPSHQVTQMGQEVILRCVPISNHLYFYWYRQILGQKVEFLVSFYNNEISEKSEIFDDQFSVERPDGSNFTLKIRSTKLEDSAMYFCASTDRGRNEKLFFGSGTQLSVL.

The CDR3 DNA reads as TGTGCCAGCAGTTTGTCCGGGACTTCCAATCAGCCCCAGCATTTT. It specifies CASSLSGTSNQPQHF. This sequence joins TRBV27 and TRBJ1-5, with D tentatively TRBD1 (5 bases). In germline, CDR1 is MNHEY, CDR2 SMNVEV (reference sequence). Trimming took off 3 bases at V and 3 bases at J, with 12 bases between the two ends. CDR3 length: 15 amino acids.

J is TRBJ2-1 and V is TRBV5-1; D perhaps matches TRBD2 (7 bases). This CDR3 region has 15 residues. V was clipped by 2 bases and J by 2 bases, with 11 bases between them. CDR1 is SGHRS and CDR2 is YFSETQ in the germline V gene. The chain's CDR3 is CASSLGGVTYNEQFF. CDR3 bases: TGCGCCAGCAGCTTAGGGGGGGTTACCTACAATGAGCAGTTCTTC.

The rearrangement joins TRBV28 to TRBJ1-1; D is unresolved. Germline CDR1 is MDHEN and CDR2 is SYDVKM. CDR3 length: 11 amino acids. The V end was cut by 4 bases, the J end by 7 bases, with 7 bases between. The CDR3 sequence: CASSSGFEAFF. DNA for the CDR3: TGTGCCAGCAGTTCGGGATTTGAAGCTTTCTTT.

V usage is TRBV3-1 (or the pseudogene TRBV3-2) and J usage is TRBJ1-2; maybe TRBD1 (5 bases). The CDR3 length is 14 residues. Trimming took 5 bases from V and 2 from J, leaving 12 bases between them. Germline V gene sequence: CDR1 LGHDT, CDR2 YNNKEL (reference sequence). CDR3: CASSAGGSNYGYTF. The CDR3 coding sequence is TGTGCCAGCAGCGCCGGGGGGTCGAACTATGGCTACACCTTC.

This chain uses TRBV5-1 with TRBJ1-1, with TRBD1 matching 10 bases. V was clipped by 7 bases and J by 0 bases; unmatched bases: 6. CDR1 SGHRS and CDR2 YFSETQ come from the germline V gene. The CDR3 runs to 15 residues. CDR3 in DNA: TGCGCCAGCGGCGCCGGGACAGGGGTGAACACTGAAGCTTTCTTT. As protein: CASGAGTGVNTEAFF.